The rows below give T cell receptor beta chains drawn from one sample of a study of T cell responses to AZD1222 COVID-19 vaccine. Sequenced by immunoSEQ multiplex PCR; TCRdb stores in-frame clones only, minus some. This table has 85,000 or so clones, around 83% appearing once. Sequencing used peripheral blood, obtained 28 days after the second AZD1222 dose. These receptors came from an adult who received the AZD1222 COVID-19 vaccine. The CDR3 runs from the conserved cysteine through the conserved F or W. The D gene is left open where the match is weak. Clone size is not always given. Where it is, it says once, few, many or a class for expanded clones.

V gene	D gene	clone size	J gene	CDR3 protein	CDR3 DNA
TRBV6-4	.	.	TRBJ2-2	CARTYRDGQTGELFF	TGTGCCAGGACTTACCGGGACGGCCAGACCGGGGAGCTGTTTTTT
TRBV27	.	.	TRBJ1-2	CASSLSPSVLANYGYTF	TGTGCCAGCAGTTTATCCCCATCCGTGTTAGCTAACTATGGCTACACCTTC
TRBV4-1	.	.	TRBJ2-2	CASSQVMNTGELFF	TGCGCCAGCAGCCAAGTTATGAACACCGGGGAGCTGTTTTTT
TRBV28	.	once	TRBJ1-6	CASSLNRASPLHF	TGTGCCAGCAGTTTAAACAGGGCATCACCCCTCCACTTT
TRBV28	.	.	TRBJ1-2	CASRSTGGYTF	TGTGCCAGCAGATCTACCGGTGGCTACACCTTC
TRBV30	.	.	TRBJ1-5	CAWNGRDRQPQHF	TGTGCCTGGAACGGCAGGGATCGTCAGCCCCAGCATTTT
TRBV11-2	TRBD1	.	TRBJ2-3	CASSPTPRGPPDTQYF	TGTGCCAGCAGCCCCACACCTAGGGGGCCCCCAGATACGCAGTATTTT
TRBV7-9	.	.	TRBJ2-3	CASSFPLDGGTDTQYF	TGTGCCAGCAGCTTCCCTCTCGACGGGGGAACAGATACGCAGTATTTT
TRBV5-1	.	.	TRBJ2-1	CASSERLAGNEQFF	TGCGCCAGCAGCGAAAGACTGGCGGGCAATGAGCAGTTCTTC
TRBV11-2	.	.	TRBJ1-2	CASSLESGNGYTF	TGTGCCAGCAGCTTAGAGTCAGGAAATGGCTACACCTTC
TRBV10-3	.	once	TRBJ1-6	CAISGRGLNSPLHF	TGTGCCATCAGTGGCAGGGGCTTGAATTCACCCCTCCACTTT
TRBV9	.	.	TRBJ2-3	CASSRTERPDTQYF	TGTGCCAGCAGCAGAACAGAGCGACCAGATACGCAGTATTTT
TRBV7-9	.	once	TRBJ1-5	CASSQTGGSQPQHF	TGTGCCAGCAGTCAAACGGGGGGCTCTCAGCCCCAGCATTTT
TRBV11-3	TRBD2	.	TRBJ2-3	CASSLLAGVFADTQYF	TGTGCCAGCAGCCTATTAGCGGGAGTTTTCGCAGATACGCAGTATTTT
TRBV25-1	TRBD2	.	TRBJ2-1	CASSGQLAGYNEQFF	TGTGCCAGCAGTGGACAGCTAGCGGGGTACAATGAGCAGTTCTTC
TRBV21-1	.	.	TRBJ1-4	CASSKGAGGKLFF	TGTGCCAGCAGCAAAGGTGCGGGTGGAAAACTGTTTTTT
TRBV6-2/TRBV6-3	TRBD2	.	TRBJ2-2	CASSRLAGHAGELFF	TGTGCCAGCAGTCGACTAGCGGGCCATGCCGGGGAGCTGTTTTTT
TRBV7-8	.	.	TRBJ1-2	CASNGQNYGYTF	TGTGCCAGCAACGGACAGAACTATGGCTACACCTTC
TRBV4-2	.	.	TRBJ1-1	CASSQVLNTEAFF	TGTGCCAGCAGCCAAGTCCTGAACACTGAAGCTTTCTTT
TRBV28	TRBD1	.	TRBJ2-1	CASSSGTGTYNEQFF	TGTGCCAGCAGTTCCGGGACAGGAACCTACAATGAGCAGTTCTTC
TRBV7-8	TRBD1	once	TRBJ1-1	CASSPGQGARTEAFF	TGTGCCAGCAGCCCAGGACAGGGGGCGAGAACTGAAGCTTTCTTT
TRBV25-1	TRBD2	.	TRBJ2-7	CASTGLVGEQYF	TGTGCCAGCACCGGACTAGTGGGCGAGCAGTACTTC
TRBV6-1	TRBD2	.	TRBJ2-7	CASSADYGGTSGYEQYF	TGTGCCAGCAGTGCCGATTACGGGGGGACTAGCGGTTACGAGCAGTACTTC
TRBV19	.	.	TRBJ1-5	CASSILGSNQPQHF	TGTGCCAGTAGTATACTAGGGAGCAATCAGCCCCAGCATTTT
TRBV7-7	.	.	TRBJ2-7	CASSSPGEGDMDEQYF	TGTGCTAGCAGCTCCCCAGGTGAGGGGGACATGGACGAGCAGTACTTC
TRBV3-1/TRBV3-2	.	.	TRBJ1-5	CASSQARQPQHF	TGTGCCAGCAGCCAAGCACGACAGCCCCAGCATTTT
TRBV5-1	TRBD1	.	TRBJ2-3	CASTFSGTGDLGGTQYF	TGCGCCAGCACCTTCTCCGGGACAGGGGACCTGGGGGGTACGCAGTATTTT
TRBV3-1/TRBV3-2	.	.	TRBJ1-3	CASSPDHTGNTIYF	TGTGCCAGCAGCCCGGACCACACTGGAAACACCATATATTTT
TRBV19	.	.	TRBJ2-6	CASSPPEGRSGANVLTF	TGTGCCAGTAGTCCCCCTGAAGGGCGGTCTGGGGCCAACGTCCTGACTTTC
TRBV20-1	.	.	TRBJ2-7	CSASSSIYEQYF	TGCAGTGCTAGTTCTTCGATATACGAGCAGTACTTC
TRBV4-1	TRBD1	.	TRBJ1-1	CASSQPKDRAPEAFF	TGCGCCAGCAGCCAGCCCAAAGACAGGGCCCCTGAAGCTTTCTTT
TRBV27	.	.	TRBJ2-7	CASSLTWVDEQYF	TGTGCCAGCAGCCTTACCTGGGTTGACGAGCAGTACTTC
TRBV7-2	TRBD2	.	TRBJ2-1	CASSSRGLGLEQFF	TGTGCCAGCAGCTCCCGGGGACTAGGGCTCGAGCAGTTCTTC
TRBV4-2	.	.	TRBJ2-2	CASSHSTDGGAGELFF	TGTGCCAGCAGCCACTCGACGGACGGCGGGGCCGGGGAGCTGTTTTTT
TRBV30	.	.	TRBJ1-6	CAWRLRGGLDNSPLHF	TGTGCCTGGAGACTGAGGGGGGGACTGGATAATTCACCCCTCCACTTT
TRBV7-8	.	.	TRBJ1-3	CASSLRPTGPGNTIYF	TGTGCCAGCAGCCTCCGGCCCACCGGGCCTGGAAACACCATATATTTT
TRBV25-1	TRBD1	.	TRBJ2-7	CASSPGQGDEQYF	TGTGCCAGCAGTCCGGGACAGGGGGACGAGCAGTACTTC
TRBV6-5	.	few	TRBJ2-7	CASSYSGRNHYEQYF	TGTGCCAGCAGTTACTCTGGCAGGAACCACTACGAGCAGTACTTC
TRBV10-2	TRBD2	.	TRBJ2-1	CASSEPRSGRGGEQFF	TGCGCCAGCAGTGAACCCCGTAGCGGGAGGGGGGGTGAGCAGTTCTTC
TRBV24-1	TRBD1	.	TRBJ1-5	CATSEPGVQGKDNQPQHF	TGTGCCACCAGTGAGCCGGGGGTACAGGGGAAAGACAATCAGCCCCAGCATTTT
TRBV9	.	once	TRBJ1-1	CASSVASTMNTEAFF	TGTGCCAGCAGCGTAGCCAGCACCATGAACACTGAAGCTTTCTTT
TRBV3-1/TRBV3-2	.	.	TRBJ2-1	CASMVRAGDHNEQFF	TGTGCCAGCATGGTAAGGGCCGGCGACCACAATGAGCAGTTCTTC
TRBV4-1	.	.	TRBJ2-7	CASSHGLGTSYEQYF	TGCGCCAGCAGCCATGGCCTTGGAACAAGCTACGAGCAGTACTTC
TRBV11-2	TRBD1	once	TRBJ1-2	CASSPIGYGQGNYGYTF	TGTGCCAGCAGCCCCATTGGGTACGGACAGGGGAACTATGGCTACACCTTC
TRBV15	.	once	TRBJ1-1	CATRTVGASAEAFF	TGTGCCACCAGGACAGTGGGGGCGAGTGCTGAAGCTTTCTTT
TRBV6-2/TRBV6-3	.	once	TRBJ1-4	CASSRNRAEKLFF	TGTGCCAGCAGCAGGAATAGGGCTGAAAAACTGTTTTTT
TRBV3-1/TRBV3-2	.	.	TRBJ2-2	CASSQVFAVRNTGELFF	TGTGCCAGCAGCCAAGTTTTTGCAGTCAGGAACACCGGGGAGCTGTTTTTT
TRBV29-1	.	.	TRBJ2-1	CSVNPGGNEQFF	TGCAGCGTCAACCCCGGTGGCAATGAGCAGTTCTTC
TRBV7-9	TRBD1	.	TRBJ1-4	CASSTSDRGLTNEKLFF	TGTGCCAGCAGCACCTCGGACAGGGGGCTGACTAATGAAAAACTGTTTTTT
TRBV5-1	.	.	TRBJ1-2	CASSSPTVYGYTF	TGCGCCAGCAGCTCCCCGACGGTCTATGGCTACACCTTC
TRBV7-9	TRBD1	.	TRBJ1-2	CASSPRTGSYGYTF	TGTGCCAGCAGCCCCCGGACAGGGAGCTATGGCTACACCTTC
TRBV18	.	.	TRBJ2-5	CASSPPMGVETQYF	TGTGCCAGCTCACCACCAATGGGTGTGGAGACCCAGTACTTC
TRBV14	.	.	TRBJ2-7	CASSPGRATYYEQYF	TGTGCCAGCAGCCCCGGAAGGGCGACTTACTACGAGCAGTACTTC